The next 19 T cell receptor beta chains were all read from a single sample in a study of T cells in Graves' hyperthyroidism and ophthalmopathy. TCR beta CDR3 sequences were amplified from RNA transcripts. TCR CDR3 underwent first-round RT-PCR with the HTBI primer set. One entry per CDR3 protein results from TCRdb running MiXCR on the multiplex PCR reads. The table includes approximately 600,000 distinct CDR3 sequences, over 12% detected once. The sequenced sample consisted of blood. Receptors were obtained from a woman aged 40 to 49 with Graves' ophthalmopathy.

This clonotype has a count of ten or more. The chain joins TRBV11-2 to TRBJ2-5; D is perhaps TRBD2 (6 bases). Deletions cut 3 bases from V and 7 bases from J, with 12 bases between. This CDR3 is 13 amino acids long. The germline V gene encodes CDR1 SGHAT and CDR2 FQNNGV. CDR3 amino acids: CASSFGGVGTQYF. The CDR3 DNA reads TGTGCCAGCAGCTTCGGGGGTGTGGGGACCCAGTACTTC.

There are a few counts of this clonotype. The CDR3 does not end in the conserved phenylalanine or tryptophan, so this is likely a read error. The CDR3 region has the DNA TGTGCCAGCCGTGGGACAGGGTCTGGAGACGAGCAGTACTCC. Protein product: CASRGTGSGDEQYS. This rearrangement joins TRBV19 to TRBJ2-7; 9 bases map to TRBD1. CDR1 LNHDA and CDR2 SQIVND come from the germline V gene (reference sequence). V dropped 9 bases and J dropped 5; count of bases not matched to a gene: 11. CDR3 size: 14 residues.

Written as DNA, the CDR3 is TGTGCCAGCAATTTGGGACGGAGTACCGGGGAGCTGTTTTTT. Amino acid sequence: CASNLGRSTGELFF. The chain carries TRBV2 and TRBJ2-2, with D perhaps TRBD1 or TRBD2 (5 bases each). The CDR3 has 14 amino acids. V shed 7 bases and J shed 5 bases, with 14 bases lying between them. Per the germline V gene, CDR1 is SNHLY and CDR2 is FYNNEI.

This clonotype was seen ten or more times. CDR3 in DNA: TGTGCCAGCAGCTTAACTGCTTCCTCCTACGAGCAGTACTTC. The encoded protein is CASSLTASSYEQYF. The gene calls are TRBV7-9 and TRBJ2-7; no definite D call. The V end lost 2 bases, the J end lost 0 bases, and 8 bases lay between the germline ends. The CDR3 consists of 14 residues. Germline V gene sequence: CDR1 SEHNR, CDR2 FQNEAQ (reference sequence).

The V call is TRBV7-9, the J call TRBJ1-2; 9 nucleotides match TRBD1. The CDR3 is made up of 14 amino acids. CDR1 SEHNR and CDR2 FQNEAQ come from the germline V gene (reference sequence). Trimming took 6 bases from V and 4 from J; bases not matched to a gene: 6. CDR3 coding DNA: TGTGCCAGCAGTACGGACAGGGGTACCTATGGCTACACCTTC. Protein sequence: CASSTDRGTYGYTF.

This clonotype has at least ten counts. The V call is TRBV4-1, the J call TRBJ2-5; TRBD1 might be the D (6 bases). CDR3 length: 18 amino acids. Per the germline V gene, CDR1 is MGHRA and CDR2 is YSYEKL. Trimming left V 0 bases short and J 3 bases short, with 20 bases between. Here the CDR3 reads CASSQDPWTVGTKETQYF. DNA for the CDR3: TGCGCCAGCAGCCAAGATCCCTGGACAGTGGGGACGAAAGAGACCCAGTACTTC.

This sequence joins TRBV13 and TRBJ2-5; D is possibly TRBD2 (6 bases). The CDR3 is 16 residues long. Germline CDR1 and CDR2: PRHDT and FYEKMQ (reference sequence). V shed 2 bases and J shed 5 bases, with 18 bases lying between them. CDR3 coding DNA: TGTGCCAGCAGCTTAAGTCCTAGCGCTCTGTTGGAGACCCAGTACTTC. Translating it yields CASSLSPSALLETQYF.

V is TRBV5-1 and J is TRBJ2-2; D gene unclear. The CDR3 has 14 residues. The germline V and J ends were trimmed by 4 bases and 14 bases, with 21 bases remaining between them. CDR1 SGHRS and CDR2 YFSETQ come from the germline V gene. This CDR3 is CASSPGASYGSLFF. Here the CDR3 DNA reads TGCGCCAGCAGCCCGGGTGCCTCCTACGGAAGTCTGTTTTTT.

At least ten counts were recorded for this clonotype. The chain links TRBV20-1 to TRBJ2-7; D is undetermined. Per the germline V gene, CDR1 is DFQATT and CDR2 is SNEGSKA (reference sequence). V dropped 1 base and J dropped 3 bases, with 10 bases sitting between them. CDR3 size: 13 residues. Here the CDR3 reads CSARVPTGYEQYF. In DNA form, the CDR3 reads TGCAGTGCTAGAGTCCCGACGGGCTACGAGCAGTACTTC.

The DNA of the CDR3 is TGTGGTTCAGGGGGCGGACTGAACACCGGGGAGCTGTTTTTT. Amino acid sequence: CGSGGGLNTGELFF. V and J are TRBV28 and TRBJ2-2, with TRBD1 matching over 8 bases. Germline V lookup: CDR1 MDHEN, CDR2 SYDVKM. The CDR3 length is 14 residues.

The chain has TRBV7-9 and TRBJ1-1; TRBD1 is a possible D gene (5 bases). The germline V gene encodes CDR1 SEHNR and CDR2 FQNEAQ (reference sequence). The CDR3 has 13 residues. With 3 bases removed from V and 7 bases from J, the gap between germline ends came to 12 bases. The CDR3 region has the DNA TGTGCCAGCAGCTTTCAGGGCGGGGGTGAAGCTTTCTTT. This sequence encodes CASSFQGGGEAFF. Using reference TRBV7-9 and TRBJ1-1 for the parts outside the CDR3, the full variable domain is DTGVSQNPRHKITKRGQNVTFRCDPISEHNRLYWYRQTLGQGPEFLTYFQNEAQLEKSRLLSDRFSAERPKGSFSTLEIQRTEQGDSAMYLCASSFQGGGEAFFGQGTRLTVV.

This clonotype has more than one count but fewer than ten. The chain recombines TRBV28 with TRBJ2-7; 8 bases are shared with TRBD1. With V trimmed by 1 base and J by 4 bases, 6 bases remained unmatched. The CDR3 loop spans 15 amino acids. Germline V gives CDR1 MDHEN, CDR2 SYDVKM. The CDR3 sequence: CASSLSDRAGYEQYF. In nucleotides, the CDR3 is TGTGCCAGCAGTTTATCGGACAGGGCAGGATACGAGCAGTACTTC.

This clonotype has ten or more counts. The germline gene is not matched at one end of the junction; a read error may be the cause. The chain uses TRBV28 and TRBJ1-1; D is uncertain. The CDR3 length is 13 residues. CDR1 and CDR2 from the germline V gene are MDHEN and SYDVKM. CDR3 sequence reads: CAGSLGMNTEAFF. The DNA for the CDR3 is TGTGCCGGCAGTTTGGGGATGAACACTGAAGCTTTCTTT.

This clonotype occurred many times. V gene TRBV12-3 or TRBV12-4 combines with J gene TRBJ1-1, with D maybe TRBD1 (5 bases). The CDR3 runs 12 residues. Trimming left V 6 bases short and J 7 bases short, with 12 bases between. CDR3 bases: TGTGCCAGCAGCCTGACAGCTTATGAAGCTTTCTTT. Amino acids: CASSLTAYEAFF.

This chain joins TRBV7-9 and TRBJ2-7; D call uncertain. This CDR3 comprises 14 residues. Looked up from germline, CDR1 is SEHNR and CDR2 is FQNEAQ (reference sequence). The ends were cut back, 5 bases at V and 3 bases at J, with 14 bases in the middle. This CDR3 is CASSPAVSNYEQYF. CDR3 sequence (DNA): TGTGCCAGCAGCCCAGCAGTCTCAAACTACGAGCAGTACTTC.

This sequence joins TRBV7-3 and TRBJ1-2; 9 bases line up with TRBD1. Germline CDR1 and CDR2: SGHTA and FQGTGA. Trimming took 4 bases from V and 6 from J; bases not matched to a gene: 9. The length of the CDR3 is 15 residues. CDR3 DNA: TGTGCCAGCAGCTCCTCGACAGGGGGACTGGATGGCTACACCTTC. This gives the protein CASSSSTGGLDGYTF. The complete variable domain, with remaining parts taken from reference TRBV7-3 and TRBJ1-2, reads GAGVSQTPSNKVTEKGKYVELRCDPISGHTALYWYRQSLGQGPEFLIYFQGTGAADDSGLPNDRFFAVRPEGSVSTLKIQRTERGDSAVYLCASSSSTGGLDGYTFGSGTRLTVV.

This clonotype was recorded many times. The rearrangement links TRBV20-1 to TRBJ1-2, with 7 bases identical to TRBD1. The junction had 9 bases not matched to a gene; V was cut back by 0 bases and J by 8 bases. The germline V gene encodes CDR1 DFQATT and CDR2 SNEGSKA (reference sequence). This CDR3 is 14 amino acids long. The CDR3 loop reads CSARDLRQGDGYTF. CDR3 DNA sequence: TGCAGTGCTAGAGATTTGCGGCAGGGGGACGGCTACACCTTC.

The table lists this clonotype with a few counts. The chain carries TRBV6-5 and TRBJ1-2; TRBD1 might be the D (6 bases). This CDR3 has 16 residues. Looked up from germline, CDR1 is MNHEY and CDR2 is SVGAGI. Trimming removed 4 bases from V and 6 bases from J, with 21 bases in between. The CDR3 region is CASSSMDSRDIDGYTF. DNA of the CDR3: TGTGCCAGCAGTTCCATGGACAGTCGAGACATAGATGGCTACACCTTC.

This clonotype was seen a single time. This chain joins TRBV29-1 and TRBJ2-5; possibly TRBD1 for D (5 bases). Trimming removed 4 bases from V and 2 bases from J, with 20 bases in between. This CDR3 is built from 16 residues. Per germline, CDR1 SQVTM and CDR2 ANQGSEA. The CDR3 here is CSVVRKRQTLQETQYF. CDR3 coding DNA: TGCAGCGTTGTGAGGAAACGACAGACGCTACAAGAGACCCAGTACTTC.